This TCR beta chain was observed in a study of blood T cells in healthy people across ages. It was with a sample-barcoded 5' primer and a J-beta primer mix that a second PCR of roughly 6 to 12 cycles was run. A template-switch adaptor containing 12 random nucleotides labeled each cDNA molecule. TCRdb passed the 5' RACE reads through MiXCR, listing each CDR3 protein once. The repertoire includes 550,000 to 750,000 distinct CDR3 sequences, under 25% of them detected once, and 3% to 4% sits in the top ten. CDR1 and CDR2 from the germline V gene are SNHLY and FYNNEI. The CDR3 covers 13 residues. This receptor was identified in a man aged 65 to 85 in good health. Source material: blood. This chain joins TRBV2 and TRBJ2-5, with 8 bases aligning to TRBD1. The assigned J gene may be wrong: the sequence end matches TRBJ2-7 better. Written as DNA, the CDR3 is TGTGCCAGCAGCGCAGGACAGGGAAGCGAGCAGTACTTC. Protein: CASSAGQGSEQYF.